This record looks at one T cell receptor (beta chain) sequence and its context. Unique molecular identifiers were used to barcode this TCRbeta library. MiXCR, applied by TCRdb to the PCR reads, yields one record per CDR3 protein. The repertoire holds 200,000 to 300,000 distinct CDR3 sequences, approximately 12% seen once, with about 2.6% in the top ten. The CDR3 contains 19 residues. J lost 3 bases, V lost 3 bases, and 11 bases had no gene match. The germline V gene has CDR1 LGHDT and CDR2 YNNKEL (reference sequence). The sample belongs to a study of T-cell reconstitution after alpha-beta-depleted transplantation in children.

The chain has TRBV3-1 and TRBJ2-5, with TRBD2 identical over 15 bases. The TCR was taken from a human donor who donated a stem cell graft to a child with acute lymphoblastic leukemia. Specimen: PBMCs from the stem cell graft donor, collected from the stem cell graft. The CDR3 sequence is CASSQESGLAGGPKETQYF. For the CDR3, the DNA is TGTGCCAGCAGCCAGGAATCGGGACTAGCGGGGGGCCCGAAAGAGACCCAGTACTTC.